This T cell receptor beta chain was profiled in a study of blood T cell repertoires in COVID-19. Only in-frame clones appear in the TCRdb table, and some are missing; sequencing was by immunoSEQ multiplex PCR. Of a few hundred thousand clones in the sample, 85% to 90% were seen once. Sequencing was done on a sample of peripheral blood. The source is a man aged 18 to 30 with COVID-19, enrolled during active disease.

The CDR3 bases are TGTGCCAGCAGCTTAGGCCGGGACTTGTCCTACGAGCAGTACTTC. Translating it yields CASSLGRDLSYEQYF. The J gene is TRBJ2-7, the V gene TRBV7-9; D possibly corresponds to TRBD2 (6 bases). V lost 1 base to trimming and J lost 1 base, with 11 bases between them. The germline CDR1 and CDR2 sequences are SEHNR and FQNEAQ (reference sequence). The CDR3 has 15 amino acids.